This T cell receptor beta chain was retrieved from a study of cytomegalovirus exposure and HLA in healthy donors. Overall study: As released early, the data held about 85 million unique TCRs from HLA-typed donors.

Notes on this clone: Its antigen is as yet unknown.

With 60 Vbeta and 13 Jbeta primers, the PCR was carried out. TCRdb keeps only in-frame clones here, not all; method: immunoSEQ multiplex PCR. Its table lists about 110,000 clones. CDR1 and CDR2 from the germline V gene are MGHDK and SYGVNS. The CDR3 spans 16 residues. V was clipped by 7 bases and J by 2 bases, with 15 bases between them. The study, taken as a whole, reports: Compared with the roughly 700-donor mean, an Asian-associated ancestry cluster reportedly had fewer N-insertions, according to a later analysis. Earlier findings revealed that most TCR beta V segments proved productive either about 87% or about 30% of the time.

The sample comprised PBMCs. The chain is built from TRBV25-1 and TRBJ2-6, with D possibly TRBD2 on 6 matching bases. This sequence was found in a man aged 18-30 years in good health and CMV-seronegative. As DNA, the CDR3 is TGTGCCAGCAATAGTCCGGGGGAAGCTGGGGCCAACGTCCTGACTTTC. The encoded protein is CASNSPGEAGANVLTF.